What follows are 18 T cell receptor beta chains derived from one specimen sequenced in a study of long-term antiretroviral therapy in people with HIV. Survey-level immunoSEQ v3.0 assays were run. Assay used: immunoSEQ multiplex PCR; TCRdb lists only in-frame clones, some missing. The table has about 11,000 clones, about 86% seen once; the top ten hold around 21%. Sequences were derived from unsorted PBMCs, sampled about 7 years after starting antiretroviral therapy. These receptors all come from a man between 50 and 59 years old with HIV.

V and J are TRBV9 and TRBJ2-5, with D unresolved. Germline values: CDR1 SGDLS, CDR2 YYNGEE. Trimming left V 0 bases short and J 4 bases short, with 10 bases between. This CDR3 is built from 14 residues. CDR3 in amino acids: CASSVAKGGETQYF. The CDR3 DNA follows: TGTGCCAGCAGCGTAGCTAAAGGTGGAGAGACCCAGTACTTC.

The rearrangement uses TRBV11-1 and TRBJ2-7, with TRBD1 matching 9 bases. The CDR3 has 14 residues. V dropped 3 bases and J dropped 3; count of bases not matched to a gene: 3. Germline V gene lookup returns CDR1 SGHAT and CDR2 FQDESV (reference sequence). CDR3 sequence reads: CASSFEDRGYEQYF. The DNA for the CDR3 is TGTGCCAGCAGCTTTGAGGACAGGGGCTACGAGCAGTACTTC. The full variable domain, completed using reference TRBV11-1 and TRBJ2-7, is EAEVAQSPRYKITEKSQAVAFWCDPISGHATLYWYRQILGQGPELLVQFQDESVVDDSQLPKDRFSAERLKGVDSTLKIQPAELGDSAMYLCASSFEDRGYEQYFGPGTRLTVT.

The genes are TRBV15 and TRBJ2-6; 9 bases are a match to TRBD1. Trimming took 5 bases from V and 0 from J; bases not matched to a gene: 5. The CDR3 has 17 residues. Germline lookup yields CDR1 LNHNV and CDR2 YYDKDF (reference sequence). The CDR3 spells CATSQGQGSSGANVLTF. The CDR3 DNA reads TGTGCCACCAGCCAAGGACAGGGGAGCTCTGGGGCCAACGTCCTGACTTTC.

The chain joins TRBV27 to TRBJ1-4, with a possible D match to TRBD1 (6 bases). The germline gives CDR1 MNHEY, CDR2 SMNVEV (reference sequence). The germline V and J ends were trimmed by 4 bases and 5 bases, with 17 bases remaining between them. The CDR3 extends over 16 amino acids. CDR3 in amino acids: CASSSLATGENEKLFF. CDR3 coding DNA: TGTGCCAGCAGTTCCCTGGCGACAGGAGAAAATGAAAAACTGTTTTTT.

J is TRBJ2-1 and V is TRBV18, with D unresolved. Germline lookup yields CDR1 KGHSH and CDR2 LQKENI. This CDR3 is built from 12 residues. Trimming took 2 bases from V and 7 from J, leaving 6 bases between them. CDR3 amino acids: CASSPEENEQFF. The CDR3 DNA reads TGTGCCAGCTCACCAGAGGAAAATGAGCAGTTCTTC.

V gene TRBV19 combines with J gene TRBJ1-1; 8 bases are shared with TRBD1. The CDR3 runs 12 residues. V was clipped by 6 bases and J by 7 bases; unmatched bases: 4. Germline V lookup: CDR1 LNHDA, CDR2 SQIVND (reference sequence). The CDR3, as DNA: TGTGCCAGTAGCACAGGGGGGGGTGAAGCTTTCTTT. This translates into CASSTGGGEAFF.

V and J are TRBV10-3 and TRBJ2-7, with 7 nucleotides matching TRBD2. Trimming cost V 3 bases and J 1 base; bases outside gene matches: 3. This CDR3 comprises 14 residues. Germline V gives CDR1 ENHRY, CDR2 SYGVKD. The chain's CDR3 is CAISDGGGSYEQYF. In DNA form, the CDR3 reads TGTGCCATCAGTGATGGGGGGGGGTCCTACGAGCAGTACTTC.

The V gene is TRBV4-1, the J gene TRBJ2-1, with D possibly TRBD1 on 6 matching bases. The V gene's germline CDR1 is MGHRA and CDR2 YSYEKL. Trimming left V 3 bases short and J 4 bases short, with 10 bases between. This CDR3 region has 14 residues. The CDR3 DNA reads TGCGCCAGCAGCCAGGTCGGACAGTACAATGAGCAGTTCTTC. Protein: CASSQVGQYNEQFF.

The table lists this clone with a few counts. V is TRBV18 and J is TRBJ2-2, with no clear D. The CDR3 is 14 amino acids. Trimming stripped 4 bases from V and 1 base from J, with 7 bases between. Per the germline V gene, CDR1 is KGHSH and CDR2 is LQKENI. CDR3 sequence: CASSQAGNTGELFF. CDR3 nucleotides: TGTGCCAGCTCACAGGCAGGGAACACCGGGGAGCTGTTTTTT.

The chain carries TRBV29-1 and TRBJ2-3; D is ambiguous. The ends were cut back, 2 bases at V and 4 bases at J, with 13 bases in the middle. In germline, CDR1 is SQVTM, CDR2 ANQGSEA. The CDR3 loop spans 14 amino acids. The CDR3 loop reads CSVESTLTADTQYF. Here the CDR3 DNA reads TGCAGCGTTGAATCGACCCTGACGGCAGATACGCAGTATTTT.

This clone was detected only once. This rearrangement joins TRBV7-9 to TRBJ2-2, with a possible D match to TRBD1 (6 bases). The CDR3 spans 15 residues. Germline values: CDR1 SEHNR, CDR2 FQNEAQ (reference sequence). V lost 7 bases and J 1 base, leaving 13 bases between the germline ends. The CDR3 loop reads CASTGGTMNTGELFF. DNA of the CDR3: TGTGCCAGCACTGGTGGGACAATGAACACCGGGGAGCTGTTTTTT.

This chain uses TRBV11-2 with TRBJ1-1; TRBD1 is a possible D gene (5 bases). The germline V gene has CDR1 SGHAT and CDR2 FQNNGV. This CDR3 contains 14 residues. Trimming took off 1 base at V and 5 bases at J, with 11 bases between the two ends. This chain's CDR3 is CASSLAASGTEAFF. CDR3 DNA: TGTGCCAGCAGCTTAGCGGCCTCAGGGACTGAAGCTTTCTTT. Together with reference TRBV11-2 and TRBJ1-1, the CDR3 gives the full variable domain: EAGVAQSPRYKIIEKRQSVAFWCNPISGHATLYWYQQILGQGPKLLIQFQNNGVVDDSQLPKDRFSAERLKGVDSTLKIQPAKLEDSAVYLCASSLAASGTEAFFGQGTRLTVV.

The CDR3 sequence is CASADSRGYTF. CDR3 coding DNA: TGTGCCAGTGCGGACAGCCGTGGCTACACCTTC. The rearrangement uses TRBV2 and TRBJ1-2; TRBD1 is a possible D gene (6 bases). This CDR3 has 11 amino acids. Trimming left V 9 bases short and J 7 bases short, with 12 bases between. Germline V gives CDR1 SNHLY, CDR2 FYNNEI.

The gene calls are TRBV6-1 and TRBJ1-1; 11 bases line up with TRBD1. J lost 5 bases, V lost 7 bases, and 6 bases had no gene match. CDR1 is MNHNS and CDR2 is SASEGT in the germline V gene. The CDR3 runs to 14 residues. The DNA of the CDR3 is TGTGCCAGCACCCAGGACAGGGGGCATACTGAAGCTTTCTTT. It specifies CASTQDRGHTEAFF.

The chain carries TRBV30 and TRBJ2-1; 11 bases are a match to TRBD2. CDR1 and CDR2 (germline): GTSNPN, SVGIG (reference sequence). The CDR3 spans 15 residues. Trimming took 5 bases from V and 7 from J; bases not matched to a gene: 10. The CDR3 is CAWLAGGLRGNEQFF. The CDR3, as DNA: TGTGCCTGGTTAGCGGGGGGGCTTCGGGGAAATGAGCAGTTCTTC.

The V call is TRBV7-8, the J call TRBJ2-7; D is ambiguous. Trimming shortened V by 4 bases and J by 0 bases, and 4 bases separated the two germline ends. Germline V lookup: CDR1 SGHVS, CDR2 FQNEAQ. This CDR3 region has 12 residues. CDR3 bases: TGTGCCAGCAGCTCCGTCTCCTACGAGCAGTACTTC. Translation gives CASSSVSYEQYF.

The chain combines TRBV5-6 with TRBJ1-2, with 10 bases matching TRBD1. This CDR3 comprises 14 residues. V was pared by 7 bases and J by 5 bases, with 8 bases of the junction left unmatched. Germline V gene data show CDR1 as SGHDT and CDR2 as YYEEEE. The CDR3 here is CASAQGTGEYGYTF. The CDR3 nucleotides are TGTGCCAGCGCCCAAGGGACAGGGGAATATGGCTACACCTTC.

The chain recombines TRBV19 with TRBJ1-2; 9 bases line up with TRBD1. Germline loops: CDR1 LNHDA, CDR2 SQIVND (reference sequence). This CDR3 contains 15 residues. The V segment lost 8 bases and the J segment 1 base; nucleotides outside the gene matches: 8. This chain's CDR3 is CASGDTGQGNYGYTF. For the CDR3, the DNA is TGTGCCAGTGGGGACACGGGACAGGGTAACTATGGCTACACCTTC.